This T cell receptor (beta chain) was observed in a study of T cells after yellow fever vaccination. The study's findings and limits: Most clones from primary vaccination were detected again post-booster (96% CD4, approximately 90% CD8).

TCRdb re-analysed the 5' RACE reads in MiXCR, keeping a single row per CDR3 protein. The table shows 150,000 to 200,000 distinct CDR3 sequences, with 9.3% occurring only once. V was clipped by 1 base and J by 0 bases; unmatched bases: 7. This CDR3 has 17 residues. In germline, CDR1 is SGHAT, CDR2 FQNNGV. At least ten counts were recorded for this clonotype. Its cognate antigen is unknown. The receptor was derived from a man aged 18 to 30 who received the YFV17D yellow fever vaccine. The sample was CD8+ T cells sorted from PBMCs, taken 45 days after the yellow fever booster vaccination. The chain couples TRBV11-2 to TRBJ2-3; TRBD1 matches at 7 bases. The CDR3 sequence is CASSLVWQGVSTDTQYF. The CDR3 coding sequence is TGTGCCAGCAGCTTAGTGTGGCAGGGGGTAAGCACAGATACGCAGTATTTT.